What follows are 27 T cell receptor beta chains derived from one specimen sequenced in a study of T cell changes during pregnancy in multiple sclerosis. Assay: immunoSEQ multiplex PCR; the TCRdb copy retains only in-frame clones and omits some. Of more than 65,000 clones listed, approximately 90% are singletons. The sequenced sample was peripheral blood, obtained in the first trimester of pregnancy. These receptors came from a female donor with multiple sclerosis, enrolled in a pregnancy study.

This chain joins TRBV19 and TRBJ2-7; D perhaps matches TRBD1 (6 bases). The CDR3 is 13 amino acids. Trimming took 8 bases from V and 0 from J, leaving 11 bases between them. Germline CDR1 reads LNHDA; CDR2 reads SQIVND (reference sequence). CDR3 region: CASAGQSSYEQYF. The CDR3 nucleotides read TGTGCCAGTGCCGGACAGAGCTCCTACGAGCAGTACTTC.

The chain carries TRBV5-1 and TRBJ2-1; 8 nucleotides align to TRBD2. This CDR3 region has 15 residues. J lost 6 bases, V lost 0 bases, and 5 bases had no gene match. Per the germline V gene, CDR1 is SGHRS and CDR2 is YFSETQ. The CDR3 DNA is TGCGCCAGCAGCTTGGGGGGACTAGTCCTCAATGAGCAGTTCTTC. This gives the protein CASSLGGLVLNEQFF.

The chain uses TRBV6-6 and TRBJ1-4; 8 bases agree with TRBD1. There are 15 residues in the CDR3. Germline V gene sequence: CDR1 MNHNY, CDR2 SVGAGI (reference sequence). The V gene end was trimmed by 0 bases and the J gene end by 4 bases; junction bases not matched to a gene: 1. This CDR3 is CASSYSGQDNEKLFF. CDR3 DNA: TGTGCCAGCAGTTACTCGGGACAGGATAATGAAAAACTGTTTTTT.

The gene calls are TRBV7-9 and TRBJ1-4; D is undetermined. This CDR3 has 15 amino acids. The V end lost 1 base, the J end lost 8 bases, and 14 bases lay between the germline ends. Germline V gives CDR1 SEHNR, CDR2 FQNEAQ (reference sequence). For the CDR3, the DNA is TGTGCCAGCAGCTTAGTTTCGGGATCTACCGAAAAACTGTTTTTT. This translates into CASSLVSGSTEKLFF.

The gene calls are TRBV4-3 and TRBJ1-1, with TRBD1 identical over 8 bases. Unmatched junction bases numbered 7, after V lost 3 bases and J lost 4 bases. Per germline, CDR1 LGHNA and CDR2 YSLEER. The CDR3 is 15 residues long. DNA of the CDR3: TGCGCCAGCAGCCAGGGATGGACAGGGACCACTGAAGCTTTCTTT. Amino acid sequence: CASSQGWTGTTEAFF.

This clone has a single count. This chain connects TRBV10-3 to TRBJ2-1, with D hard to call. V was clipped by 3 bases and J by 5 bases, with 8 bases between them. The CDR3 runs 13 residues. CDR1 and CDR2 (germline): ENHRY, SYGVKD. The CDR3 here is CAISDREDNEQFF. In DNA form, the CDR3 reads TGTGCCATCAGTGATCGAGAAGACAATGAGCAGTTCTTC.

The J gene is TRBJ2-5, the V gene TRBV27, with D possibly being TRBD1 (6 bases). The CDR3 totals 15 residues. V was pared by 2 bases and J by 2 bases, with 12 bases between. Germline values: CDR1 MNHEY, CDR2 SMNVEV (reference sequence). This CDR3 reads CASSLGTTVQETQYF. In DNA, the CDR3 is TGTGCCAGCAGTTTAGGGACAACCGTACAAGAGACCCAGTACTTC.

The V gene is TRBV9, the J gene TRBJ2-5, with 10 positions matching TRBD2. The trim removed 4 bases at V and 3 bases at J, leaving 9 bases unmatched. This CDR3 has 16 residues. Germline assignment: CDR1 SGDLS and CDR2 YYNGEE. The CDR3, as DNA: TGTGCCAGCAGCCCTCCTAGCGGGAGAGCCAAAGAGACCCAGTACTTC. Translation gives CASSPPSGRAKETQYF.

This clone was detected ten times or more. J is TRBJ2-7 and V is TRBV10-2; maybe TRBD2 (7 bases). V lost 6 bases to trimming and J lost 3 bases, with 12 bases between them. The CDR3 runs 13 residues. The germline V gene encodes CDR1 WSHSY and CDR2 SAAADI. The CDR3 DNA sequence: TGCGCCAGCAGCGAGGGGGACTACTACGAGCAGTACTTC. Its translation is CASSEGDYYEQYF.

V is TRBV27 and J is TRBJ1-1; D unclear. Germline lookup yields CDR1 MNHEY and CDR2 SMNVEV (reference sequence). CDR3 length equals 11 residues. Between the trimmed V and J ends, which lost 11 bases and 2 bases, there was a span of 9 bases. CDR3 coding DNA: TGTGCCTCCCAGTATAACACTGAAGCTTTCTTT. Encoded protein: CASQYNTEAFF.

The rearrangement links TRBV4-1 to TRBJ2-4, with TRBD2 identical over 8 bases. With V trimmed by 0 bases and J by 0 bases, 7 bases remained unmatched. The CDR3 totals 18 residues. Germline lookup yields CDR1 MGHRA and CDR2 YSYEKL. The CDR3 bases are TGCGCCAGCAGCCAAGATATCGGGCTAGCGGGAGCCAAAAACATTCAGTACTTC. Protein product: CASSQDIGLAGAKNIQYF.

This rearrangement joins TRBV7-9 to TRBJ2-7, with a tentative D call TRBD1 (5 bases). V lost 1 base and J lost 6, with 10 bases in between. The CDR3 runs 13 residues. In germline, CDR1 is SEHNR, CDR2 FQNEAQ (reference sequence). The CDR3 nucleotides read TGTGCCAGCAGCTTAGGGACATCTTTCGAGCAGTACTTC. This encodes CASSLGTSFEQYF.

This chain links TRBV5-4 with TRBJ2-7; possible D gene TRBD2, 6 bases. Trimming took 7 bases from V and 3 from J, leaving 20 bases between them. CDR1 and CDR2 from the germline V gene are SGHNT and YYREEE (reference sequence). The CDR3 runs to 15 residues. The CDR3: CASRPGGVEGYEQYF. The CDR3, as DNA: TGTGCCAGCCGACCAGGCGGGGTTGAGGGCTACGAGCAGTACTTC.

The gene calls are TRBV4-2 and TRBJ2-3; TRBD2 matches 8 bases. The V and J ends lost 0 bases and 5 bases, in that order; junction bases with no gene match: 1. CDR3 length: 14 amino acids. CDR1 is LGHNA and CDR2 is YNFKEQ in the germline V gene. The CDR3 is CASSQDLAGDTQYF. The DNA of the CDR3 is TGTGCCAGCAGCCAAGACCTAGCGGGAGATACGCAGTATTTT.

The chain is built from TRBV6-1 and TRBJ1-6; the D gene is possibly TRBD1 (5 bases). Trimming left V 0 bases short and J 6 bases short, with 6 bases between. The CDR3 is 14 residues long. From germline, CDR1 is MNHNS and CDR2 SASEGT. CDR3 amino acids: CASSEAGGNSPLHF. The CDR3 bases are TGTGCCAGCAGTGAAGCGGGGGGTAATTCACCCCTCCACTTT.

This clone has only one observation. The chain links TRBV30 to TRBJ2-3; weak D call: TRBD2 (7 bases). Trimming removed 4 bases from V and 0 bases from J, with 17 bases in between. The CDR3 is 16 amino acids. Per the germline V gene, CDR1 is GTSNPN and CDR2 is SVGIG (reference sequence). The CDR3 loop reads CAWKGGAGYSTDTQYF. The DNA of the CDR3 is TGTGCCTGGAAGGGGGGGGCCGGATATAGCACAGATACGCAGTATTTT.

The V gene is TRBV5-4, the J gene TRBJ1-2; D perhaps matches TRBD1 (5 bases). In germline, CDR1 is SGHNT, CDR2 YYREEE (reference sequence). The CDR3 covers 14 residues. The V gene lost 0 bases and the J gene lost 8 bases, with 14 bases spanning the gap. The CDR3 sequence: CASSLAGIRSGYTF. The CDR3 DNA follows: TGTGCCAGCAGCTTGGCAGGGATCCGCTCCGGCTACACCTTC.

This clone appeared once. V usage is TRBV5-1 and J usage is TRBJ2-7; 11 positions agree with TRBD2. Germline-derived CDR1 and CDR2 are SGHRS and YFSETQ. V lost 0 bases and J lost 5; bases outside the gene matches: 1. There are 14 residues in the CDR3. CDR3 sequence reads: CASSLELAGDEQYF. The DNA of the CDR3 is TGCGCCAGCAGCTTGGAACTAGCGGGAGACGAGCAGTACTTC.

The J gene is TRBJ1-5, the V gene TRBV6-1; TRBD1 matches at 9 bases. CDR1 is MNHNS and CDR2 is SASEGT in the germline V gene. This CDR3 is built from 15 residues. Losses at the gene ends were 8 bases for V and 6 bases for J; bases not matched to a gene: 11. The CDR3 protein is CASSSDRGYFQPQHF. The DNA for the CDR3 is TGTGCCAGCTCCTCGGACAGGGGATATTTTCAGCCCCAGCATTTT.

The sample holds one count of this clone. The chain employs TRBV7-8 and TRBJ1-5; 12 bases align to TRBD1. The germline gives CDR1 SGHVS, CDR2 FQNEAQ. CDR3 size: 20 residues. V lost 5 bases to trimming and J lost 1 base; unmatched junction nucleotides: 15. Written as DNA, the CDR3 is TGTGCCAGCAGCATGATCGACCGGGACAGGGGGCGTGTGAGCAATCAGCCCCAGCATTTT. Translating gives CASSMIDRDRGRVSNQPQHF. Full variable domain (rest looked up from reference TRBV7-8 and TRBJ1-5): GAGVSQSPRYKVAKRGQDVALRCDPISGHVSLFWYQQALGQGPEFLTYFQNEAQLDKSGLPSDRFFAERPEGSVSTLKIQRTQQEDSAVYLCASSMIDRDRGRVSNQPQHFGDGTRLSIL.

The V and J genes are TRBV27 and TRBJ2-7; 7 positions match TRBD2. In germline, CDR1 is MNHEY, CDR2 SMNVEV (reference sequence). The V and J ends lost 5 bases and 3 bases, in that order; junction bases with no gene match: 4. This CDR3 contains 13 residues. The CDR3 protein is CASSLASGYEQYF. CDR3 sequence (DNA): TGTGCCAGCAGTCTGGCTAGCGGCTACGAGCAGTACTTC.

V gene TRBV9 combines with J gene TRBJ2-3, with D tentatively TRBD2 (5 bases). CDR1 is SGDLS and CDR2 is YYNGEE in the germline V gene. The CDR3 runs 14 residues. V dropped 0 bases and J dropped 7 bases, with 12 bases sitting between them. CDR3: CASSVGPPGNTQYF. In DNA form, the CDR3 reads TGTGCCAGCAGCGTAGGGCCCCCCGGGAATACGCAGTATTTT.

This rearrangement joins TRBV5-5 to TRBJ2-7; 7 nucleotides agree with TRBD1. The germline V gene has CDR1 SGHKS and CDR2 YYEKEE (reference sequence). CDR3 length: 15 amino acids. V lost 0 bases to trimming and J lost 0 bases; unmatched junction nucleotides: 3. CDR3: CASSLVPGGSYEQYF. CDR3 bases: TGTGCCAGCAGCTTGGTCCCAGGGGGCTCCTACGAGCAGTACTTC.

The CDR3 loop reads CASSLRDRGYTF. The CDR3 region has the DNA TGTGCCAGCAGCCTCCGGGACAGAGGCTACACCTTC. The chain links TRBV14 to TRBJ1-2, with TRBD1 identical over 7 bases. With V trimmed by 4 bases and J by 8 bases, 4 bases remained unmatched. Germline CDR1 SGHDN, CDR2 FVKESK. CDR3 length: 12 amino acids.

The J gene is TRBJ1-2, the V gene TRBV7-2; TRBD1 aligns across 9 bases. V lost 3 bases and J lost 4; bases outside the gene matches: 6. The CDR3 is 15 residues long. Germline CDR1 reads SGHTA; CDR2 reads FQGNSA. The CDR3 here is CASSLGQGEFYGYTF. Written as DNA, the CDR3 is TGTGCCAGCAGCTTGGGACAGGGTGAATTCTATGGCTACACCTTC.

The V call is TRBV28, the J call TRBJ2-3; the match to TRBD1 covers 8 bases. The CDR3 loop spans 16 amino acids. The V and J ends lost 1 base and 2 bases, in that order; junction bases with no gene match: 5. Germline V gene sequence: CDR1 MDHEN, CDR2 SYDVKM. The DNA of the CDR3 is TGTGCCAGCAGTTTATCCCCAGGGGGCCCCACAGATACGCAGTATTTT. Its translation is CASSLSPGGPTDTQYF.

The gene calls are TRBV11-2 and TRBJ1-1; tentative D call: TRBD1 (6 bases). CDR1 SGHAT and CDR2 FQNNGV come from the germline V gene. Trimming took 5 bases from V and 0 from J, leaving 10 bases between them. The CDR3 sequence is 14 residues long. CDR3 in amino acids: CASSPGQMNTEAFF. DNA for the CDR3: TGTGCCAGCAGCCCCGGACAGATGAACACTGAAGCTTTCTTT.